This entry concerns a single T cell receptor beta chain. As handled by the study authors: Amplification of reference gene primers provided the estimated nucleated cell counts. The assay was immunoSEQ multiplex PCR, and TCRdb's table has in-frame clones only and misses some. D and trimming come from the DNA, and the V and J calls and clone size come from that table. The data hold roughly 140,000 clones, with 84% observed a single time. The record originates from a study of blood T cell repertoires in COVID-19. This sequence originates from a woman older than 75 in a cohort sampled during active or convalescent COVID-19. Material for sequencing was peripheral blood.

The CDR3 DNA follows: TGTGCCAGCACCCAGGCAGGTGGAACTGAAGCTTTCTTT. As protein: CASTQAGGTEAFF. V gene TRBV6-5 combines with J gene TRBJ1-1, with D unclear. CDR3 length: 13 amino acids. Germline CDR1 is MNHEY and CDR2 is SVGAGI. Trimming took 7 bases from V and 5 from J, leaving 14 bases between them.